The TCR beta chain described here comes from a study of blood T cells in healthy people across ages. This clonotype turned up a few times. Antigen unknown. Together with a sample-barcoded 5' primer, a J-beta primer mix was included in a second PCR lasting about 6 to 11 cycles. Carrying 12 random nucleotides, a template-switch adaptor labeled each individual cDNA molecule. At least 2.5 million CDR3-containing paired-end reads were obtained per sample. TCRdb redid the calling of the 5' RACE reads with MiXCR, one entry per CDR3 protein. This repertoire shows around 940,000 distinct CDR3 sequences, roughly 47% found once; its top ten account for 20% to 25%. Findings of the study overall: A roughly linear fall in TCR beta diversity per million T cells was seen with increasing age.

V lost 5 bases and J lost 9; bases outside the gene matches: 7. Germline V gene sequence: CDR1 SGHAT, CDR2 FQNNGV. The CDR3 contains 15 residues. The J gene is TRBJ1-6, the V gene TRBV11-2, with 10 bases identical to TRBD1. The TCR originated in a woman between 55 and 75 years old in good health. Material: blood. The CDR3: CASSPVDRGRSPLHF. DNA of the CDR3: TGTGCCAGCAGCCCCGTTGACAGGGGGCGTTCACCCCTCCACTTT. Full variable domain (rest looked up from reference TRBV11-2 and TRBJ1-6): EAGVAQSPRYKIIEKRQSVAFWCNPISGHATLYWYQQILGQGPKLLIQFQNNGVVDDSQLPKDRFSAERLKGVDSTLKIQPAKLEDSAVYLCASSPVDRGRSPLHFGNGTRLTVT.